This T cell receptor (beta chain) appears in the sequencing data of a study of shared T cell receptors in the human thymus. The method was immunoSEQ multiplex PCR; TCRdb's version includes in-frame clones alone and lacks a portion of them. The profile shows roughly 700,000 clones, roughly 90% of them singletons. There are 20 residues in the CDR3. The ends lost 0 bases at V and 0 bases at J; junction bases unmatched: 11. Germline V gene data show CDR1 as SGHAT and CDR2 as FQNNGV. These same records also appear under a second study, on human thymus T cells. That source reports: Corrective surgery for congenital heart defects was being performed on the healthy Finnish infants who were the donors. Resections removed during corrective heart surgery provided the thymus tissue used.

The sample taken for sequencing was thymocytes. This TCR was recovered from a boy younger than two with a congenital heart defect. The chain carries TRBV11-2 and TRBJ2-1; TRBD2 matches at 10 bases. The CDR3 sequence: CASSLDYTSGTQSSYNEQFF. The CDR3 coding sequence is TGTGCCAGCAGCTTAGATTACACTAGCGGGACCCAAAGCTCCTACAATGAGCAGTTCTTC. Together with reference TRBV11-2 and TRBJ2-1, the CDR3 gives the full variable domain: EAGVAQSPRYKIIEKRQSVAFWCNPISGHATLYWYQQILGQGPKLLIQFQNNGVVDDSQLPKDRFSAERLKGVDSTLKIQPAKLEDSAVYLCASSLDYTSGTQSSYNEQFFGPGTRLTVL.